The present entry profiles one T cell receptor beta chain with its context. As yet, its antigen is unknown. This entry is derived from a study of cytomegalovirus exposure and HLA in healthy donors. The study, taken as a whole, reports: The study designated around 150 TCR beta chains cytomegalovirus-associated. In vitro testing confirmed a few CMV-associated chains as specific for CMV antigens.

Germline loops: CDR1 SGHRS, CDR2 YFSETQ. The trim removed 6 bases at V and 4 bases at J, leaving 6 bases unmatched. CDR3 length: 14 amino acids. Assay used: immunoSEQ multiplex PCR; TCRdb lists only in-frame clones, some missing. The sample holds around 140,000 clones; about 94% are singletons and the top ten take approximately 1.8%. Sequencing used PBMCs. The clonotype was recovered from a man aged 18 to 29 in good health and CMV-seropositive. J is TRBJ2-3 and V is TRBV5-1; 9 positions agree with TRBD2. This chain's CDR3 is CASNAGGPSDTQYF. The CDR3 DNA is TGCGCCAGCAATGCGGGAGGGCCGTCAGATACGCAGTATTTT.